A single sample is the source of the 17 T cell receptor beta chains below, sequenced in a study of cytomegalovirus exposure and HLA in healthy donors (dated by TCRdb to 2016 to 2017). Preparation of the library involved the immunoSEQ multiplex PCR assay. For the multiplex PCR, a mixture combining 60 forward primers for TCR Vbeta segments and 13 reverse primers for TCR Jbeta segments was used. TCRdb took this table from immuneACCESS and kept in-frame rearrangements with V and J called. Such tables lack part of the clones; where checked against another copy, unresolved V genes explain under half of the gap, and the rest is unexplained. This sample is represented by approximately 82,000 clones; roughly 79% of them were singletons. Less than 2% of the sample is taken by the ten largest. Sequences were obtained from PBMCs. All receptors come from a middle-aged man in good health and CMV-seronegative.

This clone was detected only once. This chain links TRBV7-3 with TRBJ2-7, with D perhaps TRBD2 (6 bases). V was pared by 5 bases and J by 2 bases, with 13 bases between. The CDR3 consists of 14 residues. Germline V gene data show CDR1 as SGHTA and CDR2 as FQGTGA. In DNA, the CDR3 is TGTGCCAGCAGCACTGGGACTCCCCCCTACGAGCAGTACTTC. It is translated as CASSTGTPPYEQYF.

The J gene is TRBJ2-3, the V gene TRBV19; 11 nucleotides line up with TRBD2. The CDR3 runs to 15 residues. CDR1 LNHDA and CDR2 SQIVND come from the germline V gene (reference sequence). Trimming removed 5 bases from V and 6 bases from J; junction bases left unmatched: 7. DNA for the CDR3: TGTGCCAGTAGTGAGTCTAGCGGGAGGTCGGATACGCAGTATTTT. The encoded protein is CASSESSGRSDTQYF.

The rearrangement joins TRBV15 to TRBJ1-2; no clear D. V was cut by 5 bases and J by 5 bases, with 12 bases left in between. This CDR3 region has 13 residues. Germline assignment: CDR1 LNHNV and CDR2 YYDKDF (reference sequence). The CDR3 spells CATSEGGKYGYTF. The DNA of the CDR3 is TGTGCCACCAGCGAGGGTGGAAAGTATGGCTACACCTTC.

The chain recombines TRBV5-4 with TRBJ2-1, with D maybe TRBD2 (6 bases). Germline CDR1 is SGHNT and CDR2 is YYREEE (reference sequence). Trimming left V 4 bases short and J 8 bases short, with 13 bases between. This CDR3 comprises 13 residues. The CDR3 nucleotides read TGTGCCAGCAGCAGGGACTCCGGCGATGAGCAGTTCTTC. Its protein product is CASSRDSGDEQFF.

This clone was observed a few times. This chain uses TRBV11-2 with TRBJ2-1; D call uncertain. V gave up 4 bases and J gave up 0 bases, with 7 bases separating them. Per the germline V gene, CDR1 is SGHAT and CDR2 is FQNNGV. CDR3 length: 14 residues. CDR3 amino acids: CASSSQSSYNEQFF. The CDR3 DNA sequence: TGTGCCAGCAGCTCCCAGTCCTCCTACAATGAGCAGTTCTTC.

V is TRBV18 and J is TRBJ2-3, with D tentatively TRBD1 (6 bases). The CDR3 sequence is 16 residues long. The V and J ends lost 4 bases and 2 bases respectively, with 16 bases between them. The germline CDR1 and CDR2 sequences are KGHSH and LQKENI. The CDR3: CASSLTGTNPTDTQYF. Here the CDR3 DNA reads TGTGCCAGCTCACTTACAGGGACCAACCCCACAGATACGCAGTATTTT. Looking up the rest from reference TRBV18 and TRBJ2-3 gives the full variable domain: NAGVMQNPRHLVRRRGQEARLRCSPMKGHSHVYWYRQLPEEGLKFMVYLQKENIIDESGMPKERFSAEFPKEGPSILRIQQVVRGDSAAYFCASSLTGTNPTDTQYFGPGTRLTVL.

The chain carries TRBV5-8 and TRBJ1-5; TRBD1 matches at 7 bases. CDR1 and CDR2 (germline): SGHTS, YDEGEE. J gave up 2 bases and V 1 base, and 6 bases lay outside the gene matches. The CDR3 runs 16 residues. The CDR3 is CASSLRGGAGNQPQHF. CDR3 sequence (DNA): TGTGCCAGCAGCTTGAGAGGGGGCGCGGGCAATCAGCCCCAGCATTTT.

The chain is built from TRBV11-1 and TRBJ1-1; D not certain. Trimming pared 3 bases from V and 0 bases from J, leaving 14 bases between. From germline, CDR1 is SGHAT and CDR2 FQDESV (reference sequence). This CDR3 spans 16 amino acids. CDR3 region: CASSLGSSSLNTEAFF. In nucleotides, the CDR3 is TGTGCCAGCAGCTTGGGCAGTAGTAGTTTGAACACTGAAGCTTTCTTT.

The genes are TRBV30 and TRBJ1-2; 7 positions match TRBD1. V shed 5 bases, J shed 8 bases, and the junction held 5 bases outside the gene matches. From germline, CDR1 is GTSNPN and CDR2 SVGIG (reference sequence). CDR3 length: 11 amino acids. The CDR3 sequence is CAWWDRGGYTF. The CDR3, as DNA: TGTGCCTGGTGGGACAGAGGCGGCTACACCTTC. Drawing the rest from reference TRBV30 and TRBJ1-2, the complete variable domain is SQTIHQWPATLVQPVGSPLSLECTVEGTSNPNLYWYRQAAGRGLQLLFYSVGIGQISSEVPQNLSASRPQDRQFILSSKKLLLSDSGFYLCAWWDRGGYTFGSGTRLTVV.

The chain is built from TRBV19 and TRBJ2-5; D unresolved. Trimming left V 1 base short and J 4 bases short, with 4 bases between. In germline, CDR1 is LNHDA, CDR2 SQIVND (reference sequence). This CDR3 comprises 12 residues. The CDR3: CASSIGRETQYF. Written as DNA, the CDR3 is TGTGCCAGTAGTATAGGGAGAGAGACCCAGTACTTC.

The chain joins TRBV5-1 to TRBJ1-1; 9 nucleotides line up with TRBD1. The ends lost 7 bases at V and 4 bases at J; junction bases unmatched: 11. This CDR3 has 15 residues. Germline CDR1 and CDR2: SGHRS and YFSETQ. CDR3 region: CASRPTGGLTTEAFF. DNA for the CDR3: TGCGCCAGCCGGCCGACAGGGGGGTTGACCACTGAAGCTTTCTTT.

This clone was found a few times. This CDR3 reads CASSVWGRGRRNADTQYF. The CDR3 DNA follows: TGTGCCAGCAGCGTATGGGGTCGCGGGAGGAGGAACGCAGATACGCAGTATTTT. The chain joins TRBV9 to TRBJ2-3; 8 positions agree with TRBD2. The CDR3 covers 18 residues. The ends lost 1 base at V and 4 bases at J; junction bases unmatched: 14. Germline assignment: CDR1 SGDLS and CDR2 YYNGEE. Filled out from reference TRBV9 and TRBJ2-3, the complete variable domain reads DSGVTQTPKHLITATGQRVTLRCSPRSGDLSVYWYQQSLDQGLQFLIQYYNGEERAKGNILERFSAQQFPDLHSELNLSSLELGDSALYFCASSVWGRGRRNADTQYFGPGTRLTVL.

Remarks on this clone: Relative to the germline gene, one junction end is altered; a read error may explain this. The genes are TRBV7-9 and TRBJ1-4; 9 bases agree with TRBD1. This CDR3 spans 14 amino acids. In germline, CDR1 is SEHNR, CDR2 FQNEAQ (reference sequence). In DNA form, the CDR3 reads TGTTCCAGCAGCACGGGACAGGGCCACGAAAAACTGTTTTTT. This gives the protein CSSSTGQGHEKLFF.

V usage is TRBV25-1 and J usage is TRBJ2-6; D is undetermined. Germline V gene lookup returns CDR1 MGHDK and CDR2 SYGVNS. The CDR3 runs to 15 residues. V gave up 5 bases and J gave up 0 bases, with 8 bases separating them. The CDR3 DNA reads as TGTGCCAGCAGTCCCGATAGCTCTGGGGCCAACGTCCTGACTTTC. This sequence encodes CASSPDSSGANVLTF. Complete variable domain (other parts from reference TRBV25-1 and TRBJ2-6): EADIYQTPRYLVIGTGKKITLECSQTMGHDKMYWYQQDPGMELHLIHYSYGVNSTEKGDLSSESTVSRIRTEHFPLTLESARPSHTSQYLCASSPDSSGANVLTFGAGSRLTVL.

The chain carries TRBV9 and TRBJ1-3; TRBD1 is a possible D gene (6 bases). Between the trimmed V and J ends, which lost 0 bases and 8 bases, there was a span of 18 bases. The CDR3 spans 16 residues. The germline V gene has CDR1 SGDLS and CDR2 YYNGEE. CDR3 bases: TGTGCCAGCAGCGTAGGACTACAGGGTGTGGGATACACCATATATTTT. Translated: CASSVGLQGVGYTIYF.

The V and J genes are TRBV5-1 and TRBJ2-7, with TRBD2 matching over 7 bases. CDR1 and CDR2 (germline): SGHRS, YFSETQ. J was trimmed by 4 bases and V by 3 bases; bases with no gene match: 7. The CDR3 consists of 14 residues. The CDR3 here is CASSSGGLPYEQYF. In nucleotides, the CDR3 is TGCGCCAGCAGCTCGGGAGGACTACCTTACGAGCAGTACTTC.

The chain has TRBV29-1 and TRBJ1-2; tentative D call: TRBD1 (6 bases). V shed 3 bases and J shed 5 bases, with 16 bases lying between them. Germline V gene data show CDR1 as SQVTM and CDR2 as ANQGSEA. The CDR3 has 14 residues. CDR3 loop: CSVELGDKDYGYTF. The CDR3 DNA is TGCAGCGTTGAGTTAGGGGACAAAGATTATGGCTACACCTTC.